This TCR beta chain was identified in a study of blood T cell repertoires in COVID-19. The germline V gene has CDR1 MGHRA and CDR2 YSYEKL. CDR3 length: 14 residues. V dropped 0 bases and J dropped 6 bases, with 9 bases sitting between them. TCRdb keeps only in-frame clones here, not all; method: immunoSEQ multiplex PCR. In the table there are around 300,000 clones, about 90% of which are singletons. The source of this sequence is a woman in her thirties or forties with acute or convalescent COVID-19. The specimen sequenced was peripheral blood. The chain couples TRBV4-1 to TRBJ1-5; D perhaps matches TRBD1 (5 bases). The CDR3 nucleotides read TGCGCCAGCAGCCAAGAGGGCAGGGTTCAGCCCCAGCATTTT. Amino acids: CASSQEGRVQPQHF.